This T cell receptor beta chain was documented in a study of cytomegalovirus exposure and HLA in healthy donors. This CDR3 has 15 amino acids. Trimming removed 2 bases from V and 1 base from J, with 11 bases in between. The germline V gene encodes CDR1 LGHNT and CDR2 FRNRAP. PCR involved 60 Vbeta and 13 Jbeta primers. The method was immunoSEQ multiplex PCR; TCRdb's version includes in-frame clones alone and lacks a portion of them. In the table there are roughly 170,000 clones, around 79% of which are singletons. Material: PBMCs. The source is a female donor in good health and CMV-seronegative. The chain carries TRBV12-5 and TRBJ1-2; maybe TRBD1 (6 bases). The CDR3 coding sequence is TGTGCTAGTGGTTTGCCCCGGACAGTTAACTATGGCTACACCTTC. Translation gives CASGLPRTVNYGYTF.